This T cell receptor beta chain was recovered during a study of T cells in Graves' hyperthyroidism and ophthalmopathy (dated by TCRdb to about 2019). Broadly, across the study: Peripheral blood was sampled at the time of initial diagnosis, prior to any treatment. A discovery cohort of about 96 patients, fewer than 50 with Graves' ophthalmopathy and fewer than 65 with stable Graves' hyperthyroidism, was used to find distinguishing TCR V-J signatures. Prospective prediction of ophthalmopathy was tested in an independent validation cohort of 18 to 20 hyperthyroidism patients and 17 patients who later progressed to ophthalmopathy. For training and testing, the 95 to 100 patients in the discovery cohort were randomly divided in a 7:3 ratio. In six Graves' hyperthyroidism patients, the study also compared T-cell repertoires from thyroid tissue with T-cell repertoires from blood. Following sampling, methimazole starting at 30 mg daily was given to hyperthyroidism patients, and high-dose intravenous methylprednisolone was given to ophthalmopathy patients. TCR Vbeta CDR3 sequencing of 140 or so peripheral blood samples (fewer than 45 ophthalmopathy, some 75 hyperthyroidism and some 17 progressor patients) is reported in the paper.

In the ophthalmopathy patients, disease was moderately to severely active, with a Clinical Activity Score of 3 or more, a NOSPECS grade of 4 or more, and a duration of less than 3 months. The study excluded patients with uncontrolled infections, other autoimmune diseases, pregnancy or lactation. Diagnoses were based on clinical symptoms, serum thyroxine and TRAb, thyroid ultrasound and orbital computed tomography. PBMCs were isolated from about 10 ml of fresh peripheral blood by Ficoll-Paque density gradient centrifugation. Total RNA was extracted using Trizol reagent, and RNA quality was assessed on an Agilent 2100 Bioanalyzer. Amplification of TCR beta CDR3 regions was carried out from RNA transcripts. The TCR CDR3 was subjected to a first round of RT-PCR using the HTBI primer set and the Qiagen OneStep RT-PCR kit. Libraries were constructed in a second round of multiplex PCR, after which size selection and purification were performed. Libraries were sequenced paired-end with 100 bp reads on an Illumina HiSeq2000. From the authors' description of their analysis: Raw data were processed with SOAPnuke, discarding reads with adapters, uncalled bases, mean Phred below 15, or no exact constant-primer or identifier match. COPE v1.2.5 was used to merge high-quality paired reads, and clonotypes were defined as unique nucleotide sequences. MiTCR v1.1 was used to align clonotypes to the IMGT TRBV, TRBD and TRBJ reference segments. Only V-J combinations with frequency above 0.0001, covering about 99% of repertoires, were analysed. The TCS score was defined as the ratio of F50 (clonal expansion) to E x V (chaos), calculated using BLOSUM62-based TCRdist between CDR3 peptides within each V-J. Welch's t-statistics and random forest reduced approximately 520 V-J features to roughly 13, which were used in a naive Bayes classifier (R e1071). TCRdb trimmed public reads at Q25 via fastp, called clones via MiXCR and kept in-frame beta chains. Rows are unified per CDR3 protein, each entry keeping the most common DNA and genes. For this entry, the V and J calls and clone size follow TCRdb and not the study's own pipeline. The table for this sample lists about 350,000 distinct CDR3 sequences; roughly 20% of them were counted only once. The top ten constitute roughly a sixth of the sample.

This clonotype showed up many times. Its antigen target is currently unknown. Within one base of it there is no much larger clone, and no base qualities were kept. Results and caveats for the whole study, not just this receptor: Sample size was not statistically predetermined, and blinding of investigators to group allocation was not performed. Blood samples also contained most of the expanded thyroid clonotypes (frequency above 0.001), which suggests that blood repertoires may reflect thyroid immune responses. In validation, progression to ophthalmopathy was predicted by the model with more than 65% sensitivity and roughly 76% specificity, a median of roughly 6.4 months before onset. Ophthalmopathy was separated from stable hyperthyroidism by a 13 V-J signature model, with 85% to 90% sensitivity and about 84% specificity obtained in cross-validation and 80%/75% obtained in testing.

The CDR3 numbers 15 residues from cysteine through phenylalanine. The CDR3 DNA has 45 bases and is translated from base 1. V ends up 7 bases short and J 4 bases short, with an unmatched junction base count of 15. Looking up the germline V gene yields CDR1 SQVTM and CDR2 ANQGSEA. The receptor was derived from a woman aged 35 to 49 with Graves' ophthalmopathy. Material for sequencing was blood. Here the chain combines TRBV29-1 and TRBJ2-7, with 8 bases in between that match TRBD1. The DNA reads as follows: TGCAGCGCCCACCCGTCCCTCAGGGGGCTATACGAGCAGTACTTC. It specifies CSAHPSLRGLYEQYF.